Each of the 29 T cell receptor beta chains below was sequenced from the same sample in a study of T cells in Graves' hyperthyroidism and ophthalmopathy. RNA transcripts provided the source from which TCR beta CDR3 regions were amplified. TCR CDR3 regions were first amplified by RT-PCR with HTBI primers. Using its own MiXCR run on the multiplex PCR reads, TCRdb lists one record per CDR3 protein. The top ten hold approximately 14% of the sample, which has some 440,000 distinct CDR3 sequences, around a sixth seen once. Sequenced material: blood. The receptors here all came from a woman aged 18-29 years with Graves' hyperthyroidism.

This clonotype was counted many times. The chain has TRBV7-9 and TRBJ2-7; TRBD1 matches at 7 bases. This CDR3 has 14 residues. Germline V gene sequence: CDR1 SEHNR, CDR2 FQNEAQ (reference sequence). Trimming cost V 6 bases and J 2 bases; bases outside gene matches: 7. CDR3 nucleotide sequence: TGTGCCAGCAGAGGCGGACAGGCCCCCTACGAGCAGTACTTC. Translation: CASRGGQAPYEQYF. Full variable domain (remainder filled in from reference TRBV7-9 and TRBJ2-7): DTGVSQNPRHKITKRGQNVTFRCDPISEHNRLYWYRQTLGQGPEFLTYFQNEAQLEKSRLLSDRFSAERPKGSFSTLEIQRTEQGDSAMYLCASRGGQAPYEQYFGPGTRLTVT.

CDR3 protein: CAISENTGLYGYTF. The CDR3 DNA follows: TGTGCCATCAGTGAGAATACAGGGCTCTATGGCTACACCTTC. V and J are TRBV10-3 and TRBJ1-2, with a tentative D call TRBD1 (6 bases). The CDR3 runs to 14 residues. Germline CDR1 ENHRY, CDR2 SYGVKD. V shed 2 bases and J shed 4 bases, with 11 bases lying between them.

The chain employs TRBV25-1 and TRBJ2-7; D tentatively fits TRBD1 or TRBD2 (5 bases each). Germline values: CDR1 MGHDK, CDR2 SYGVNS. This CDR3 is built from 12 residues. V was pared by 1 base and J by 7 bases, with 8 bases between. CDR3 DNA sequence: TGTGCCAGCAGTGAATTGGGGGAAGAGCAGTACTTC. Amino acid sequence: CASSELGEEQYF.

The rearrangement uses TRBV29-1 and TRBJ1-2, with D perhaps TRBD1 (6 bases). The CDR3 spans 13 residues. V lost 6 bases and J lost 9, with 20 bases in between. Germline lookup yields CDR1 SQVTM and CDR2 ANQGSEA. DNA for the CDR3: TGCAGCGTCCTTGGTCGGGGGGCCCACAGCTACACCTTC. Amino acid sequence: CSVLGRGAHSYTF.

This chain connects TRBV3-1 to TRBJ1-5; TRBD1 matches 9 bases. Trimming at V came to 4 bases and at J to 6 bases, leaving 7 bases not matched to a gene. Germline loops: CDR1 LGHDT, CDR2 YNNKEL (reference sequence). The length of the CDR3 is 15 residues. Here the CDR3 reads CASSRKGQGPQPQHF. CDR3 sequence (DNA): TGTGCCAGCAGCCGAAAGGGACAGGGTCCTCAGCCCCAGCATTTT.

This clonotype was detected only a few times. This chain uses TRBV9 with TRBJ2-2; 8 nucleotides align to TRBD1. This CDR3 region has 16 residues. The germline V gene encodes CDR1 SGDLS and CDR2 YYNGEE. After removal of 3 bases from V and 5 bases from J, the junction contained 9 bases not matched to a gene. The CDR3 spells CASSGERQGTTGELFF. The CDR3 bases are TGTGCCAGCAGCGGTGAAAGACAGGGGACGACCGGGGAGCTGTTTTTT. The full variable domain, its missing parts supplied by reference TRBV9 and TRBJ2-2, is DSGVTQTPKHLITATGQRVTLRCSPRSGDLSVYWYQQSLDQGLQFLIQYYNGEERAKGNILERFSAQQFPDLHSELNLSSLELGDSALYFCASSGERQGTTGELFFGEGSRLTVL.

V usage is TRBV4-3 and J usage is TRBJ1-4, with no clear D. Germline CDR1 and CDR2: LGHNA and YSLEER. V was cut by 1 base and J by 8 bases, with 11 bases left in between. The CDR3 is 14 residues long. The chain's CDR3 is CASSQGAFGEKLFF. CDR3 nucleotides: TGCGCCAGCAGCCAAGGGGCCTTTGGAGAAAAACTGTTTTTT.

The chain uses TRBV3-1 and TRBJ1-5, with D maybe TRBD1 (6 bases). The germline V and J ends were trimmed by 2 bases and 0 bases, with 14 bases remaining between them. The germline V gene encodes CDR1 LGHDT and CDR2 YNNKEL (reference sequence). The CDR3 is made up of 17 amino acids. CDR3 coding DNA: TGTGCCAGCAGCCAAACGAGGGGGGGGTGTAGCAATCAGCCCCAGCATTTT. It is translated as CASSQTRGGCSNQPQHF.

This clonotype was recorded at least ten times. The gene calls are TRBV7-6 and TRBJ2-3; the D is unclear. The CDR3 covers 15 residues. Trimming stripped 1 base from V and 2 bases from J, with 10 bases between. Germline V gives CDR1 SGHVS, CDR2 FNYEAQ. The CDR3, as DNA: TGTGCCAGCAGCTTAGACGCTCTCGACACAGATACGCAGTATTTT. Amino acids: CASSLDALDTDTQYF.

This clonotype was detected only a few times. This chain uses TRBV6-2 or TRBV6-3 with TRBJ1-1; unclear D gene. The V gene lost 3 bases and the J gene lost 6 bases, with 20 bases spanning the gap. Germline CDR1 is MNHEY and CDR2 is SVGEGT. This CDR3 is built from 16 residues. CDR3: CASSYKKQSPRAEAFF. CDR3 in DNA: TGTGCCAGCAGTTATAAAAAGCAGTCGCCTCGGGCTGAAGCTTTCTTT.

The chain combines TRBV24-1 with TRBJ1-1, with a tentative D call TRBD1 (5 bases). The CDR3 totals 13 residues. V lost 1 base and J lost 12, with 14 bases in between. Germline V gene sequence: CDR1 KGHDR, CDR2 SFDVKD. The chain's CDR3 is CATSDLAGTQTFF. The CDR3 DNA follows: TGTGCCACCAGTGATTTAGCGGGGACCCAGACTTTCTTT.

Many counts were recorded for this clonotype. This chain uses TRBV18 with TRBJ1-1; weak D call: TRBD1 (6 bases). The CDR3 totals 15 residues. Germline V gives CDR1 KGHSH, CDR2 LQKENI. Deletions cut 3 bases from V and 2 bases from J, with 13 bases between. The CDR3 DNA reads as TGTGCCAGCTCACCCTCCGGGACAACAAACACTGAAGCTTTCTTT. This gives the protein CASSPSGTTNTEAFF.

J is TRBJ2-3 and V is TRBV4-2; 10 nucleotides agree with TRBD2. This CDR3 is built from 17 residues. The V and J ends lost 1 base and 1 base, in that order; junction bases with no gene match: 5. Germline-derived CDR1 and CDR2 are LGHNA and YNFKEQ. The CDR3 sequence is CASSQGAAGGGTDTQYF. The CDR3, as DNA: TGTGCCAGCAGCCAAGGGGCAGCGGGAGGGGGCACAGATACGCAGTATTTT.

CDR3 bases: TGTGCCAGCAGCTTTGGCAGACAGGGGGCGGACACTGAAGCTTTCTTT. Translated: CASSFGRQGADTEAFF. The V call is TRBV13, the J call TRBJ1-1; TRBD1 matches at 10 bases. The CDR3 totals 16 residues. Per the germline V gene, CDR1 is PRHDT and CDR2 is FYEKMQ (reference sequence). Unmatched junction bases numbered 7, after V lost 3 bases and J lost 3 bases.

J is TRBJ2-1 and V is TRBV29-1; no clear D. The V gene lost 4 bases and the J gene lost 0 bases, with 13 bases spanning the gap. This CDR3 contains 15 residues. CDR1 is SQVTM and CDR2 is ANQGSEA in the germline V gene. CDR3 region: CSVVGQPSSYNEQFF. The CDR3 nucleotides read TGCAGCGTTGTAGGCCAGCCGAGCTCCTACAATGAGCAGTTCTTC.

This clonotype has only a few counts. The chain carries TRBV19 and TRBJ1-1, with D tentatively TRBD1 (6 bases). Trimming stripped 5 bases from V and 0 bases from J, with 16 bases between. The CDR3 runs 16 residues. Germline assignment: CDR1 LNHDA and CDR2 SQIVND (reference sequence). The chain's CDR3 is CASSPTGRGMNTEAFF. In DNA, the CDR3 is TGTGCCAGTAGTCCGACCGGCAGGGGAATGAACACTGAAGCTTTCTTT.

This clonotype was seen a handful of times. The DNA of the CDR3 is TGCGCCAGCAGCTTGAGGACAGATCTCTATGGCTACACCTTC. It codes for CASSLRTDLYGYTF. The chain carries TRBV5-1 and TRBJ1-2, with TRBD1 as a possible D gene (6 bases). Germline CDR1 is SGHRS and CDR2 is YFSETQ. The CDR3 sequence is 14 residues long. V shed 1 base and J shed 4 bases, with 11 bases lying between them.

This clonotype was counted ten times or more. The CDR3, as DNA: TGCAGTGCCCGAGGCTCGGTACAGACTAGCGCCTCCTACGAGCAGTACTTC. It codes for CSARGSVQTSASYEQYF. J is TRBJ2-7 and V is TRBV20-1, with TRBD2 matching over 8 bases. J lost 0 bases, V lost 6 bases, and 16 bases had no gene match. The CDR3 extends over 17 amino acids. Germline CDR1 and CDR2: DFQATT and SNEGSKA (reference sequence).

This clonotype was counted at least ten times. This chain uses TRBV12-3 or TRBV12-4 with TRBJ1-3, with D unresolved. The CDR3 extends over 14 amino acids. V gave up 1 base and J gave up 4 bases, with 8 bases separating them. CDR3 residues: CASSLVQIGNTIYF. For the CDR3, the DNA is TGTGCCAGCAGTTTAGTACAGATAGGAAACACCATATATTTT.

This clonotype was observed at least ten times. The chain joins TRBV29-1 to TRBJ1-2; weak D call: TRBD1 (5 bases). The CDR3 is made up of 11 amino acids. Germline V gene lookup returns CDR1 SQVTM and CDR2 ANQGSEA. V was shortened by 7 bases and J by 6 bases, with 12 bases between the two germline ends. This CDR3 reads CSANLGHGYTF. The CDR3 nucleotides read TGCAGCGCTAATTTGGGACATGGCTACACCTTC.

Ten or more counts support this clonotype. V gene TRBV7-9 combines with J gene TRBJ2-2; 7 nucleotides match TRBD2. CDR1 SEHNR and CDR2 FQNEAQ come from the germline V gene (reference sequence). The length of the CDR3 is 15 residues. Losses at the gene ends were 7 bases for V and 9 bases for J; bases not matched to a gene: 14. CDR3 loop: CASTQTRDYRRELFF. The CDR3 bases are TGTGCCAGCACGCAAACCCGGGACTACCGCCGGGAGCTGTTTTTT.

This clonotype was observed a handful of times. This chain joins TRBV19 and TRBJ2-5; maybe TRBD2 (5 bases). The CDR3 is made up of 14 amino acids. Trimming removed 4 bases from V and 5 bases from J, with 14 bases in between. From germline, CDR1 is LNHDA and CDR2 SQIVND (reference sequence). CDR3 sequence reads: CASSNLAQAETQYF. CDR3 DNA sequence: TGTGCCAGTAGTAATCTAGCCCAAGCGGAGACCCAGTACTTC.

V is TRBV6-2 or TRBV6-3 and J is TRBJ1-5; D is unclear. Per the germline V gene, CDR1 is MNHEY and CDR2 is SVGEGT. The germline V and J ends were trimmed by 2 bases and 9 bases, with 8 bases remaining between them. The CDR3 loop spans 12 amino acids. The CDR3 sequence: CASSYDYLPQHF. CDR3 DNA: TGTGCCAGCAGTTACGACTACTTGCCCCAGCATTTT.

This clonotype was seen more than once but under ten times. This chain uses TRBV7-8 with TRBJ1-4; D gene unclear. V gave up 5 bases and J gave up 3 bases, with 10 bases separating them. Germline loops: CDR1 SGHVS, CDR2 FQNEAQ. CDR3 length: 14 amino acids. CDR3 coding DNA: TGTGCCAGCAGCGTCAATCCCTCTAATGAAAAACTGTTTTTT. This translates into CASSVNPSNEKLFF.

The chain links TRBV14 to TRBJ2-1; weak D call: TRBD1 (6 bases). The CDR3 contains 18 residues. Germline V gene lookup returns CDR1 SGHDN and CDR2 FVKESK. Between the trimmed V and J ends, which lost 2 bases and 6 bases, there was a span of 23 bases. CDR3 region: CASSQKGKGTRLGNEQFF. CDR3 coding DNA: TGTGCCAGCAGCCAAAAGGGGAAGGGGACAAGATTGGGCAATGAGCAGTTCTTC.

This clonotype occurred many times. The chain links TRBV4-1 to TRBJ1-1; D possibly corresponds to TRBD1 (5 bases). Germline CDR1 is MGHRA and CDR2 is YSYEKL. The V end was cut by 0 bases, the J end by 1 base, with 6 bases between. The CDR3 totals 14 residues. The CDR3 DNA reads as TGCGCCAGCAGCCAAGAGGGGCCGAACACTGAAGCTTTCTTT. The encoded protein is CASSQEGPNTEAFF.

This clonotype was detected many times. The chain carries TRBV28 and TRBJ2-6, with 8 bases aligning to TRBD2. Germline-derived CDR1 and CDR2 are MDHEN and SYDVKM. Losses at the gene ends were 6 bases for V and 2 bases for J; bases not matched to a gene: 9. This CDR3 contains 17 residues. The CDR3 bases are TGTGCCAGCAGATCCCCAAGCGGGAGACCTGGGGCCAACGTCCTGACTTTC. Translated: CASRSPSGRPGANVLTF.

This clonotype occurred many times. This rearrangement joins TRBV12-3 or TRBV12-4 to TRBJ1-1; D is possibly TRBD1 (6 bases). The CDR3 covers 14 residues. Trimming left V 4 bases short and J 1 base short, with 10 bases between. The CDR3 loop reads CASSSTGKNTEAFF. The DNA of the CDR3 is TGTGCCAGCAGTTCGACAGGAAAGAACACTGAAGCTTTCTTT.

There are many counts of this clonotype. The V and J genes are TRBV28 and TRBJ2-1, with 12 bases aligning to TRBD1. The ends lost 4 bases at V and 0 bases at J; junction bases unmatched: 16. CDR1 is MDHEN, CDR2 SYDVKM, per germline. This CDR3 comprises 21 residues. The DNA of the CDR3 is TGTGCCAGCAGTTCCAATACCGGGACAGGGGGCTTACTTTCCTCCTACAATGAGCAGTTCTTC. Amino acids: CASSSNTGTGGLLSSYNEQFF. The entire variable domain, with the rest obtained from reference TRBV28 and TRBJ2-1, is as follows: DVKVTQSSRYLVKRTGEKVFLECVQDMDHENMFWYRQDPGLGLRLIYFSYDVKMKEKGDIPEGYSVSREKKERFSLILESASTNQTSMYLCASSSNTGTGGLLSSYNEQFFGPGTRLTVL.